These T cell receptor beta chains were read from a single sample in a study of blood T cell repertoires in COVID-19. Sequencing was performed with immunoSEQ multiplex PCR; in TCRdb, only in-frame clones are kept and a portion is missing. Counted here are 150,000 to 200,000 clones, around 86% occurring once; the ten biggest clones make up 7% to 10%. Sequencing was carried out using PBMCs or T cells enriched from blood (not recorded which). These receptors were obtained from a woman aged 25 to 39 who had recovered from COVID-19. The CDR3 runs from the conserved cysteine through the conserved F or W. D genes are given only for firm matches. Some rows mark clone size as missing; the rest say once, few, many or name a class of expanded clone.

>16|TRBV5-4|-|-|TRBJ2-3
CASSLGSNGDRDTQYF
TGTGCCAGCAGCTTGGGGTCCAACGGGGATAGAGATACGCAGTATTTT
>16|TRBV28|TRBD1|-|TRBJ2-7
CASSPSDRGPSTAQYF
TGTGCCAGCAGTCCAAGCGACAGGGGGCCTTCTACGGCGCAGTACTTC
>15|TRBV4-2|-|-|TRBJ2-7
CASSQDQLASYEQYF
TGTGCCAGCAGCCAAGATCAACTAGCATCCTACGAGCAGTACTTC
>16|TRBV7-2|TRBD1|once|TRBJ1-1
CASSLVGGGMNTEAFF
TGTGCCAGCAGCTTAGTCGGAGGGGGCATGAACACTGAAGCTTTCTTT
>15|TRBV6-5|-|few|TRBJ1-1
CASSYRLQSNTEAFF
TGTGCCAGCAGTTACCGATTACAATCGAACACTGAAGCTTTCTTT
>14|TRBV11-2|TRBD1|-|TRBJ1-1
CASSVGQGRTEAFF
TGTGCCAGCAGCGTGGGACAGGGTCGGACTGAAGCTTTCTTT
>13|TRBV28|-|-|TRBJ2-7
CASSPTGSYEQYF
TGTGCCAGCAGCCCGACAGGATCCTACGAGCAGTACTTC
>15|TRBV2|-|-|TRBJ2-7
CASSERRAATYEQYF
TGTGCCAGCAGTGAGAGGAGGGCCGCCACCTACGAGCAGTACTTC
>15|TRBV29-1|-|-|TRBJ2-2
CSVEVAGTNTGELFF
TGCAGCGTTGAAGTCGCAGGGACGAACACCGGGGAGCTGTTTTTT
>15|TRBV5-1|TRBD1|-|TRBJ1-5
CASSSGTGVNQPQHF
TGCGCCAGCAGCTCCGGGACAGGGGTAAACCAGCCCCAGCATTTT
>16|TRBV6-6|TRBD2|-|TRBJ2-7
CASTTSGRARGYEQYF
TGTGCCAGCACTACTAGCGGGAGGGCCCGGGGCTACGAGCAGTACTTC
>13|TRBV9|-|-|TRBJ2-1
CASSVGSYNEQFF
TGTGCCAGCAGCGTAGGTAGTTACAATGAGCAGTTCTTC
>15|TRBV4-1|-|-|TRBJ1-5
CASRGGEGSNQPQHF
TGCGCCAGCAGAGGGGGGGAAGGGAGCAATCAGCCCCAGCATTTT
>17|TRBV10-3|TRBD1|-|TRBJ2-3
CAISNSLGQGAADTQYF
TGTGCCATCAGTAACTCGCTCGGACAGGGGGCAGCGGATACGCAGTATTTT
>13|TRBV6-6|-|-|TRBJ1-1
CASSYPGELEAFF
TGTGCCAGCAGTTACCCTGGGGAGTTAGAAGCTTTCTTT
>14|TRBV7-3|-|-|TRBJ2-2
CASSSGLNTGELFF
TGTGCCAGCAGCTCGGGACTTAACACCGGGGAGCTGTTTTTT
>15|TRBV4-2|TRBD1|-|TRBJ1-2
CASSQLRQGRYGYTF
TGTGCCAGCAGTCAACTCCGACAGGGACGGTATGGCTACACCTTC
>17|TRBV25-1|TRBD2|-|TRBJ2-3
CASSESTRTSGMDTQYF
TGTGCCAGCAGTGAATCGACTCGGACTAGCGGGATGGATACGCAGTATTTT
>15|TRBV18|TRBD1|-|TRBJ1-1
CASSPNRDRTTEAFF
TGTGCCAGCTCACCAAACCGGGACAGGACCACTGAAGCTTTCTTT
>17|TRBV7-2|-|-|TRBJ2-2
CASSLGLPGLNTGELFF
TGTGCCAGCAGCTTAGGACTGCCCGGCCTGAACACCGGGGAGCTGTTTTTT
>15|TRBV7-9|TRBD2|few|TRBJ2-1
CASSFLAEVEGEQFF
TGTGCCAGCAGCTTTCTAGCGGAGGTGGAGGGTGAGCAGTTCTTC
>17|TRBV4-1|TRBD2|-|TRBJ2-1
CASSQVASGRMWGEQFF
TGCGCCAGCAGCCAAGTGGCTAGCGGGAGGATGTGGGGTGAGCAGTTCTTC
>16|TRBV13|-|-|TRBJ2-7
CASSSLVSGYLYEQYF
TGTGCCAGCAGCTCCCTCGTAAGCGGTTACCTCTACGAGCAGTACTTC
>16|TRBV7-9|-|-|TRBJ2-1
CASSLATGKSYNEQFF
TGTGCCAGCAGCTTAGCGACAGGCAAGAGCTACAATGAGCAGTTCTTC
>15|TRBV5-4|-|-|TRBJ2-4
CASSTPLSEGNIQYF
TGTGCCAGCAGTACCCCGTTGTCGGAGGGAAACATTCAGTACTTC
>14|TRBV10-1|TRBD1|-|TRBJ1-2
CATSGTGVAYGYTF
TGCGCCACCTCCGGGACAGGGGTCGCCTATGGCTACACCTTC
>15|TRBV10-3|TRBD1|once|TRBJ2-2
CAIRPGTANTGELFF
TGTGCCATCAGACCCGGGACAGCGAACACCGGGGAGCTGTTTTTT